The rows below give T cell receptor beta chains drawn from one sample of a study of T cell repertoires in cytomegalovirus infection. Their antigens are not known. In TCRdb, the reads were re-called with MiXCR into one record per CDR3 protein. The table includes 200,000 or so distinct CDR3 sequences, around 35% detected once. The source material was CD8+ T cells from cultured PBMCs, sampled from culture after CMV antigen stimulation. These receptors all come from a human donor in good health (CMV status not recorded). Some clones in this sample may be carry-over from other donors' samples. Each CDR3 is given with its conserved first and last residue. Fields, in order: D gene, J gene, V gene, clone size, CDR3 protein, CDR3 DNA. D genes are given only for firm matches. Some rows mark clone size as missing; the rest say once, few, many or name a class of expanded clone.

>-|TRBJ2-5|TRBV14|many
CASSRRPGRQETQYF
TGTGCCAGCAGCCGCCGACCGGGACGCCAAGAGACCCAGTACTTC
>-|TRBJ2-1|TRBV9|-
CASSPPSDNEQFF
TGTGCCAGCAGCCCACCCTCGGACAATGAGCAGTTCTTC
>TRBD1|TRBJ2-5|TRBV11-2|-
CASSPTTGEFQETQYF
TGTGCCAGCAGCCCCACGACAGGGGAGTTCCAAGAGACCCAGTACTTC
>TRBD2|TRBJ2-3|TRBV27|-
CASSLYWSGRAVTDTQYF
TGTGCCAGCAGTTTATACTGGAGCGGGAGGGCCGTGACAGATACGCAGTATTTT
>-|TRBJ1-1|TRBV7-2|-
CASGLGMNTEAFF
TGTGCCAGCGGCCTGGGCATGAACACTGAAGCTTTCTTT
>-|TRBJ2-6|TRBV3-1|few
CASSQEEGPANVLTF
TGTGCCAGCAGCCAAGAAGAGGGTCCCGCCAACGTCCTGACTTTC
>-|TRBJ2-5|TRBV2|-
CASLTSEGETQYF
TGTGCCAGTCTGACTAGTGAAGGAGAGACCCAGTACTTC
>TRBD1|TRBJ1-2|TRBV7-3|-
CASSLKPEGAGYGYTF
TGTGCCAGCAGCTTAAAGCCAGAGGGGGCCGGCTATGGCTACACCTTC
>-|TRBJ1-1|TRBV7-2|-
CASSSRRVNTEAFF
TGTGCCAGCAGCTCCCGGAGGGTGAACACTGAAGCTTTCTTT
>-|TRBJ1-2|TRBV7-9|-
CASSPGTEGYTF
TGTGCCAGCAGCCCCGGGACGGAAGGCTACACCTTC
>TRBD1|TRBJ1-5|TRBV28|-
CASSFTHRGGNQPQHF
TGTGCCAGCAGTTTTACCCACAGGGGAGGTAATCAGCCCCAGCATTTT
>-|TRBJ1-1|TRBV20-1|-
CSALITGWTEAFF
TGCAGTGCCTTAATTACAGGGTGGACTGAAGCTTTCTTT
>-|TRBJ2-5|TRBV27|-
CASSPGIEGETQYF
TGTGCCAGCAGTCCCGGGATCGAGGGGGAGACCCAGTACTTC
>-|TRBJ1-6|TRBV12-3/TRBV12-4|-
CASSLGGSYNSPLHF
TGTGCCAGCAGTTTAGGGGGCTCCTATAATTCACCCCTCCACTTT
>-|TRBJ1-4|TRBV7-8|few
CASRPDSRNEKLFF
TGTGCCAGCAGACCGGACAGCCGGAATGAAAAACTGTTTTTT
>TRBD2|TRBJ2-1|TRBV7-6|few
CASSLLGLAGNEQFF
TGTGCCAGCAGCCTGCTAGGACTAGCGGGGAATGAGCAGTTCTTC
>-|TRBJ1-2|TRBV7-3|few
CASSLTPPGDGSGYTF
TGTGCCAGCAGCTTAACCCCCCCCGGGGACGGTAGTGGCTACACCTTC
>-|TRBJ1-1|TRBV28|-
CASSPFGRKNTEAFF
TGTGCCAGCAGTCCGTTTGGACGCAAGAACACTGAAGCTTTCTTT
>TRBD2|TRBJ2-1|TRBV5-6|few
CASRGTSGQTSSYNEQFF
TGTGCCAGCAGGGGGACTAGCGGGCAGACGAGCTCCTACAATGAGCAGTTCTTC
>-|TRBJ1-4|TRBV7-4|-
CASSLAGDEKLFF
TGTGCCAGCAGCTTAGCCGGGGACGAAAAACTGTTTTTT
>-|TRBJ2-3|TRBV7-9|-
CASSMTENSLHLDTQYF
TGTGCCAGCAGCATGACAGAGAACTCACTACATCTGGATACGCAGTATTTT
>-|TRBJ1-1|TRBV5-1|-
CASSFSGEVRNEAFF
TGCGCCAGCAGCTTTAGCGGGGAGGTCCGCAATGAAGCGTTCTTT
>-|TRBJ2-7|TRBV4-1|many
CASSQVMERADYEQYF
TGCGCCAGCAGCCAAGTAATGGAGCGGGCCGATTACGAGCAGTACTTC
>-|TRBJ2-1|TRBV4-1|-
CASSQGRAGEQFF
TGCGCCAGCAGCCAAGGCAGGGCGGGGGAGCAGTTCTTC
>-|TRBJ2-7|TRBV27|-
CASSPLRGARREQYF
TGTGCCAGCAGTCCCCTTAGGGGGGCTAGACGCGAGCAGTACTTC
>-|TRBJ2-7|TRBV28|-
CASSFSGRGQYF
TGTGCCAGCAGTTTCTCGGGGCGAGGGCAGTACTTC
>-|TRBJ1-5|TRBV5-6|few
CASSLSQENNQPQHF
TGTGCCAGCAGCTTGTCTCAGGAAAACAATCAGCCCCAGCATTTT
>-|TRBJ1-1|TRBV20-1|-
CSASPRGTLNTEAFF
TGCAGTGCATCTCCCCGCGGGACATTGAACACTGAAGCTTTCTTT
>-|TRBJ1-1|TRBV2|-
CASSVGGEAYTEAFF
TGTGCCAGCAGTGTAGGAGGTGAGGCGTACACTGAAGCTTTCTTT
>-|TRBJ2-7|TRBV7-9|few
CASSLDGRYEQYF
TGTGCCAGCAGCTTAGATGGCCGCTACGAGCAGTACTTC
>TRBD2|TRBJ2-7|TRBV28|once
CASRQRLAALEQYF
TGTGCCAGCAGGCAGAGACTAGCGGCCCTCGAGCAGTACTTC